This TCR beta chain is drawn from a study of blood T cell repertoires in COVID-19 (dated by TCRdb to 2019 to 2021). In terms of the full investigation: Collaborator samples came from the United States, Italy and Spain and covered acute and convalescent phases of COVID-19. The material from the prospective study consisted of cDNA or gDNA derived from T cells, B-cell-depleted T cells, or PBMCs. Deeply sampled blood TCRbeta repertoires from subjects exposed to, actively infected with, or recovered from COVID-19 were included in the dataset. A freely available public database, intended as a resource for researchers studying the immune response to SARS-CoV-2, is where the repertoires were released. Samples were obtained from the ongoing ImmuneRACE study (first 160 participants) and from over a thousand subjects provided by 6 global collaborators. A de-identified subject ID, COVID-19 status, age in years and sex were almost always included in the sample metadata. Where available, HLA class I and class II types were obtained from metadata supplied by the sample provider rather than from assay-based typing. Broad study findings and their caveats: The amount of clinical and demographic metadata varied by source and participant and was provided uncurated.

TCRbeta CDR3 regions were amplified from genomic DNA using the immunoSEQ Assay, a bias-controlled multiplex PCR. Concerning the study's data processing: Nucleated cell counts per sample were estimated from amplification of reference gene primers within the assay. Sequence reads were collapsed and filtered to measure the absolute abundance of every unique TCRbeta CDR3 rearrangement. For each sample, productive Simpson clonality was calculated as the square root of Simpson's diversity index across productive rearrangements. Here the immuneACCESS table is served through TCRdb, limited to in-frame sequences with V and J called. Missing clones are a known gap in these copies; in checked studies unresolved V genes cover under half, and the rest lacks a known reason. V and J calls plus clone size are reproduced from that table; the DNA served to infer D and trimming. Here the sample has about 240,000 clones; less than 90% occur a single time. 6.2% of the sample lies in the top ten.

With regard to this clone: The antigen it recognizes is unknown. Base-call qualities are not available, and no considerably larger clone is one nucleotide away.

There are 12 amino acids in the CDR3, from cysteine to phenylalanine inclusive. The retained sequence is limited to the CDR3, 36 bases, with the frame set at the first base. As encoded in the germline V gene, CDR1 is SQVTM while CDR2 is ANQGSEA. The V end loses 7 bases and the J end loses 1 base, and a stretch of 11 bases separates them. Each collaborating institution followed its own protocols to collect whole blood in K2EDTA tubes. For TCRbeta analysis, collaborators shipped samples as frozen whole blood, isolated PBMCs, or DNA extracted from either of those sample types. This TCR derives from a man in his sixties with acute or convalescent COVID-19. Source material: peripheral blood. The V gene is TRBV29-1 and the J gene is TRBJ2-7; no confident D gene assignment can be made. The CDR3 loop reads CSAGQTSYEQYF. The bases are TGCAGCGCAGGCCAGACATCCTACGAGCAGTACTTC.